Listed below are T cell receptor beta chains from one sample, sequenced in a study of T cells in pancreatic ductal adenocarcinoma. Clones were sequenced by immunoSEQ multiplex PCR, and TCRdb holds only the in-frame ones, with some missing. The table includes over 15,000 clones, under 95% detected once. The sequenced sample was PBMCs. The source is a human donor with pancreatic ductal adenocarcinoma. CDR3s include the opening cysteine and the closing phenylalanine or tryptophan. The order of the fields is J gene, D gene, V gene, CDR3 protein, CDR3 DNA. D genes are given only for firm matches.

j_gene: TRBJ2-7
d_gene: NA
v_gene: TRBV2
CDR3aa: CASRLDGAYEQYF
CDR3nt: TGTGCCAGCAGGCTGGACGGAGCCTACGAGCAGTACTTC

j_gene: TRBJ2-1
d_gene: NA
v_gene: TRBV28
CDR3aa: CASSLVGSYNEQFF
CDR3nt: TGTGCCAGCAGTTTAGTTGGGTCCTACAATGAGCAGTTCTTC

j_gene: TRBJ2-5
d_gene: NA
v_gene: TRBV5-6
CDR3aa: CASSLAVGLSETQYF
CDR3nt: TGTGCCAGCAGCTTGGCCGTGGGACTTTCGGAGACCCAGTACTTC

j_gene: TRBJ2-7
d_gene: TRBD1
v_gene: TRBV2
CDR3aa: CASRRQGASYEQYF
CDR3nt: TGTGCCAGCAGACGACAGGGGGCGTCCTACGAGCAGTACTTC

j_gene: TRBJ2-1
d_gene: TRBD2
v_gene: TRBV4-3
CDR3aa: CASSQNPGTSGRARSYNEQFF
CDR3nt: TGCGCCAGCAGCCAGAACCCCGGGACTAGCGGGAGGGCCAGGTCCTACAATGAGCAGTTCTTC